The clone carrying this TCR beta chain was recorded at least ten times. Sequencing ends 3 residues short of the CDR3 end; the germline J gene provides the rest. V was pared by 11 bases and J by 2 bases, with 15 bases between. Germline loops: CDR1 SNHLY, CDR2 FYNNEI. The CDR3 length is 13 residues. The sample comes from a study of T cell clonality in common variable immunodeficiency. Some clones are missing from TCRdb's copy, which holds only in-frame ones; the method was immunoSEQ multiplex PCR. The record shows under 45,000 clones for this sample, with no singletons present. The chain uses TRBV2 and TRBJ2-5; maybe TRBD1 (6 bases). The source of this sequence is a person between 18 and 70 years old in good health. The sample taken for sequencing was peripheral blood mononuclear cells. CDR3 DNA (partial): TGTGCCTCCAAGGACAGAGGACAAGAGACC. This encodes CASKDRGQET. The whole CDR3 reads CASKDRGQETQYF.